These T cell receptor beta chains were read from a single sample in a study of blood T cell repertoires in COVID-19. Sequencing was performed with immunoSEQ multiplex PCR; in TCRdb, only in-frame clones are kept and a portion is missing. The sample yields 200,000 to 250,000 clones, around three quarters seen once. The sequencing input was peripheral blood. The receptors were gathered from a woman aged 70-85 years with acute or convalescent COVID-19. CDR3s leave out the opening cysteine and the closing phenylalanine or tryptophan. A D gene is named only where the DNA matches it firmly.

-	TRBJ2-2	TRBV5-5	ASSSGTTGRTGELF
TRBD1	TRBJ1-2	TRBV5-1	ASSFSGTGYGYT
TRBD1	TRBJ2-6	TRBV9	ASSPRQGIAGANVLT
-	TRBJ1-2	TRBV6-5	ASTPGGTNYGYT
-	TRBJ2-2	TRBV5-8	ASRGRGRITGELF
TRBD2	TRBJ2-1	TRBV10-2	ASEAGGYNEQF
TRBD2	TRBJ2-5	TRBV15	ATSREAGGGPRTQY
-	TRBJ1-1	TRBV6-5	ATWGLRGSTEAF
-	TRBJ2-5	TRBV12-3/TRBV12-4	ASSFPGRETQY
TRBD1	TRBJ2-7	TRBV19	ASSTPGGTYEQY
TRBD1	TRBJ1-1	TRBV11-3	ASSIGTANEAF
TRBD2	TRBJ2-3	TRBV4-3	ASSQRLAGADTQY
-	TRBJ1-2	TRBV6-6	ASSLQGTGGYT
-	TRBJ2-7	TRBV6-5	ASSYSPGALEQY
-	TRBJ1-2	TRBV29-1	SVEDQWTANYGYT
TRBD1	TRBJ1-2	TRBV5-4	ASTTGTGNYGYT
TRBD1	TRBJ1-2	TRBV7-9	ATDRRPNYGYT